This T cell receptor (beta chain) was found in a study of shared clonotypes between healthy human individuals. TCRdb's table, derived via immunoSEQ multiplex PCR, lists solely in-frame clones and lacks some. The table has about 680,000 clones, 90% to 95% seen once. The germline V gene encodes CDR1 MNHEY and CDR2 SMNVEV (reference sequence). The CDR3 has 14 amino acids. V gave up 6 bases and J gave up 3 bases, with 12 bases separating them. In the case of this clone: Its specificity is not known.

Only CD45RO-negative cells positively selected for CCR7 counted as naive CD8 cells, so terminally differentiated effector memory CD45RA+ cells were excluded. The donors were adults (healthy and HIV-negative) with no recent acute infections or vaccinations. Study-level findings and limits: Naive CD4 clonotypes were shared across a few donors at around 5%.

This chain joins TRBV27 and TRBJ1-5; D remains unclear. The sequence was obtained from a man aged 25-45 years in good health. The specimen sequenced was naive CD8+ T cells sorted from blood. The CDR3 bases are TGTGCCAGCAGCCTACGGCGATACAATCAGCCCCAGCATTTT. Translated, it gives CASSLRRYNQPQHF.